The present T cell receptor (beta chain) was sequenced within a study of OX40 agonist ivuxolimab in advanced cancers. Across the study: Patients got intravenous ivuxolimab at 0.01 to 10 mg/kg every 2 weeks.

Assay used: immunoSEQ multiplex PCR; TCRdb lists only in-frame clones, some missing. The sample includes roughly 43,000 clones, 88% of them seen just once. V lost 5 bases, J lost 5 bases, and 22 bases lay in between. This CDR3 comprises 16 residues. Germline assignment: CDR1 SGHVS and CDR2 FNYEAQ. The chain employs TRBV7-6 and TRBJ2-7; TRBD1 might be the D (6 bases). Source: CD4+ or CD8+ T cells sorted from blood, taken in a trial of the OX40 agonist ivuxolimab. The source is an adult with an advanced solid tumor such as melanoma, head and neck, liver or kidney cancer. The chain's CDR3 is CASSLRGGPPFDEQYF. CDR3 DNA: TGTGCCAGCAGCCTGCGAGGGGGTCCACCCTTTGACGAGCAGTACTTC.